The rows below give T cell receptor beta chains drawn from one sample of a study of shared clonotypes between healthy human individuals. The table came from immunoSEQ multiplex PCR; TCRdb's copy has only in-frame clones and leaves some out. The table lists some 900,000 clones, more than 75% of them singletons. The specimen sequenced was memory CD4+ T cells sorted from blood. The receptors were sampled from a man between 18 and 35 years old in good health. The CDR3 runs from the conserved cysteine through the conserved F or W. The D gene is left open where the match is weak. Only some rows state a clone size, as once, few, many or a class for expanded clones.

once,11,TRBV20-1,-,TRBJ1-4,CSASGYEKLFF,TGCAGTGCTAGTGGGTACGAAAAACTGTTTTTT
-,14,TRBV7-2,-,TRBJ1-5,CASSLAGSQQPQHF,TGTGCCAGCAGCTTAGCAGGGAGTCAGCAGCCCCAGCATTTT
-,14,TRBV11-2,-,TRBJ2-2,CASSRRGGTGELFF,TGTGCCAGCAGCCGCAGGGGGGGCACCGGGGAGCTGTTTTTT
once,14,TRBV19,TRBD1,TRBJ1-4,CASSAQGPNEKLFF,TGTGCCAGTAGTGCACAGGGGCCGAATGAAAAACTGTTTTTT
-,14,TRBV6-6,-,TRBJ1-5,CASTIIGGGQPQHF,TGTGCCAGCACCATAATCGGGGGTGGTCAGCCCCAGCATTTT
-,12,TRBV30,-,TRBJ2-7,CAWRGARHEQYF,TGTGCCTGGAGGGGGGCAAGGCACGAGCAGTACTTC
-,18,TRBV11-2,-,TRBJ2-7,CASSSAAGRVGGKAEQYF,TGTGCCAGCAGCTCCGCCGCCGGCCGGGTCGGCGGGAAGGCCGAGCAGTACTTC
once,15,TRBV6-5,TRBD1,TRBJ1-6,CASRRTGIIDSPLHF,TGTGCCAGCAGGAGGACAGGGATAATCGATTCACCCCTCCACTTT
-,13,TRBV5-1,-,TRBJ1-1,CASSMGVGTEAFF,TGCGCCAGCAGTATGGGGGTGGGAACTGAAGCTTTCTTT
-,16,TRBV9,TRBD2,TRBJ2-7,CASSPGLAGVSGEQYF,TGTGCCAGCAGCCCCGGACTAGCGGGAGTCTCAGGCGAGCAGTACTTC
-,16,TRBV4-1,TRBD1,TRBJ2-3,CASSLQGQGVTDTQYF,TGCGCCAGCAGCCTCCAAGGACAGGGGGTCACAGATACGCAGTATTTT
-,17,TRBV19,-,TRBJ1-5,CASRSGWGDNGIQPQHF,TGTGCCAGTAGATCAGGTTGGGGGGACAACGGGATTCAGCCCCAGCATTTT
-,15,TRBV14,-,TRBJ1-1,CASSQALGGNTEAFF,TGTGCCAGCAGCCAAGCCCTCGGGGGAAACACTGAAGCTTTCTTT
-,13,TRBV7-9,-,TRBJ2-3,CASSPPAIDTQYF,TGTGCCAGCAGCCCCCCGGCTATAGATACGCAGTATTTT
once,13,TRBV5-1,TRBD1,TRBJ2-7,CASSRTAGGEQYF,TGCGCCAGCAGCAGAACCGCAGGGGGCGAGCAGTACTTC
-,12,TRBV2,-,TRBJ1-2,CASSAREYGYTF,TGTGCCAGCAGTGCCAGAGAATATGGCTACACCTTC
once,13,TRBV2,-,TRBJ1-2,CASSDSQNYGYTF,TGTGCCAGCAGTGATTCGCAGAACTATGGCTACACCTTC
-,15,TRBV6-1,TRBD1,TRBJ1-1,CASRRRDRENTEAFF,TGTGCCAGCAGACGCCGGGACAGGGAGAACACTGAAGCTTTCTTT
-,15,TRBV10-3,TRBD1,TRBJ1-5,CAISSGQGAGQPQHF,TGTGCCATCAGTTCGGGACAGGGGGCGGGTCAGCCCCAGCATTTT
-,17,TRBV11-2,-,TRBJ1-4,CASSVQQGLSLNEKLFF,TGTGCCAGCAGCGTACAACAGGGCCTCTCTCTTAATGAAAAACTGTTTTTT
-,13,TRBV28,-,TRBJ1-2,CASCRGGNYGYTF,TGTGCCAGCTGTCGTGGGGGCAACTATGGCTACACCTTC
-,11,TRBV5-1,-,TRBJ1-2,CASSGGYGYTF,TGCGCCAGCAGCGGTGGGTATGGCTACACCTTC
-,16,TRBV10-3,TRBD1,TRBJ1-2,CAISELQGAGDYGYTF,TGTGCCATCAGTGAGTTACAGGGGGCTGGTGACTATGGCTACACCTTC
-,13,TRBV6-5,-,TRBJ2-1,CASSRGIYNEQFF,TGTGCCAGCAGTCGAGGGATCTACAATGAGCAGTTCTTC
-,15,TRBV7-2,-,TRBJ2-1,CASSLVPGFYNEQFF,TGTGCCAGCAGCTTAGTCCCGGGGTTCTACAATGAGCAGTTCTTC
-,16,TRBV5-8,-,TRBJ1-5,CASSLEVGNSNQPQHF,TGTGCCAGCAGCTTGGAGGTGGGGAATAGCAATCAGCCCCAGCATTTT
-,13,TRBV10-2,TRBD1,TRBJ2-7,CASSDRGRNEQYF,TGCGCCAGCAGCGACAGGGGGCGCAACGAGCAGTACTTC
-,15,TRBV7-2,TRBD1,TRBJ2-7,CASSPHGTGLYEQYF,TGTGCCAGCAGCCCTCACGGGACAGGGCTCTACGAGCAGTACTTC
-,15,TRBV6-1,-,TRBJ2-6,CASSEPGEGANVLTF,TGTGCCAGCAGTGAGCCGGGGGAAGGGGCCAACGTCCTGACTTTC
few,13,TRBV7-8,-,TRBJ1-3,CASSSGPRNTIYF,TGTGCCAGCAGCTCCGGGCCCAGGAACACCATATATTTT
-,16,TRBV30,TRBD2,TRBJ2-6,CAWSARGLVGTNVLTF,TGTGCCTGGAGTGCCCGGGGACTAGTGGGTACCAACGTCCTGACTTTC
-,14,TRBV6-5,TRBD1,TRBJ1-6,CASSLGTDNSPLHF,TGTGCCAGCAGTTTAGGGACAGACAATTCACCCCTCCACTTT
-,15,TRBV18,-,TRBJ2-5,CASSPRQPLQETQYF,TGTGCCAGCTCACCACGCCAGCCGTTACAAGAGACCCAGTACTTC
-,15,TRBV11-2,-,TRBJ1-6,CASSTSLGPNSPLHF,TGTGCCAGCAGCACCAGCCTTGGGCCTAATTCACCCCTCCACTTT
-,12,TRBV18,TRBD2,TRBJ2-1,CASTTGGNEQFF,TGTGCCAGCACTACCGGGGGGAATGAGCAGTTCTTC
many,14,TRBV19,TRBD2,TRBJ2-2,CASKREGNTGELFF,TGTGCCAGTAAGAGGGAGGGGAACACCGGGGAGCTGTTTTTT
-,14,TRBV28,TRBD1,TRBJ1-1,CASGQGARGGEAFF,TGTGCCAGCGGACAGGGGGCTCGAGGGGGTGAAGCTTTCTTT
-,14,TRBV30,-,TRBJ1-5,CAWSEWRSNQPQHF,TGTGCCTGGAGCGAATGGCGGAGCAATCAGCCCCAGCATTTT
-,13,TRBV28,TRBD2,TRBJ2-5,CAGQRGGQETQYF,TGTGCCGGCCAGCGGGGGGGGCAAGAGACCCAGTACTTC
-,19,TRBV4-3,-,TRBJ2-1,CASSQEIGFQSPLSNEQFF,TGCGCCAGCAGCCAAGAAATAGGTTTCCAGTCCCCGTTGAGCAATGAGCAGTTCTTC
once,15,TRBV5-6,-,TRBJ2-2,CASSWGTGRTGELFF,TGTGCCAGCAGCTGGGGAACGGGGAGGACCGGGGAGCTGTTTTTT
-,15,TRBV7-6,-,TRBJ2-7,CASSLYAGDSYEQYF,TGTGCCAGCAGCTTATACGCAGGGGACTCCTACGAGCAGTACTTC
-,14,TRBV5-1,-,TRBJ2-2,CASRGGANTGELFF,TGCGCCAGCAGAGGGGGAGCGAACACCGGGGAGCTGTTTTTT
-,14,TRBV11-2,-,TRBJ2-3,CASSLSSKVDTQYF,TGTGCCAGCAGCCTCTCTAGCAAGGTAGATACGCAGTATTTT